Given below is one T cell receptor beta chain in context. The record originates from a study of blood T cell repertoires in COVID-19. Categorization into cohorts depended on clinical history that participants reported. For recovered donors of Cohort 3, there were two negative PCRs, clearance, or symptom resolution. This CDR3 is built from 14 residues. The V gene end was trimmed by 3 bases and the J gene end by 8 bases; junction bases not matched to a gene: 10. Germline V CDR1 and CDR2: GTSNPN, SVGIG (reference sequence). In the original analysis: Quantification of nucleated cells was approximated via reference gene primer amplification. Sequenced by immunoSEQ multiplex PCR; TCRdb stores in-frame clones only, minus some. Clonal size and the V and J genes are those of that table, whereas D and trimming came from the DNA. The profile shows under 350,000 clones, roughly nine tenths of them singletons.

The sample comprised PBMCs or T cells enriched from blood (not recorded which). The gene calls are TRBV30 and TRBJ2-1, with 7 bases fitting TRBD1. This receptor was identified in a man aged 55 to 70 who had recovered from COVID-19. The CDR3 spells CAWRRAGGRDEQFF. DNA of the CDR3: TGTGCCTGGAGACGGGCAGGGGGTAGAGATGAGCAGTTCTTC.